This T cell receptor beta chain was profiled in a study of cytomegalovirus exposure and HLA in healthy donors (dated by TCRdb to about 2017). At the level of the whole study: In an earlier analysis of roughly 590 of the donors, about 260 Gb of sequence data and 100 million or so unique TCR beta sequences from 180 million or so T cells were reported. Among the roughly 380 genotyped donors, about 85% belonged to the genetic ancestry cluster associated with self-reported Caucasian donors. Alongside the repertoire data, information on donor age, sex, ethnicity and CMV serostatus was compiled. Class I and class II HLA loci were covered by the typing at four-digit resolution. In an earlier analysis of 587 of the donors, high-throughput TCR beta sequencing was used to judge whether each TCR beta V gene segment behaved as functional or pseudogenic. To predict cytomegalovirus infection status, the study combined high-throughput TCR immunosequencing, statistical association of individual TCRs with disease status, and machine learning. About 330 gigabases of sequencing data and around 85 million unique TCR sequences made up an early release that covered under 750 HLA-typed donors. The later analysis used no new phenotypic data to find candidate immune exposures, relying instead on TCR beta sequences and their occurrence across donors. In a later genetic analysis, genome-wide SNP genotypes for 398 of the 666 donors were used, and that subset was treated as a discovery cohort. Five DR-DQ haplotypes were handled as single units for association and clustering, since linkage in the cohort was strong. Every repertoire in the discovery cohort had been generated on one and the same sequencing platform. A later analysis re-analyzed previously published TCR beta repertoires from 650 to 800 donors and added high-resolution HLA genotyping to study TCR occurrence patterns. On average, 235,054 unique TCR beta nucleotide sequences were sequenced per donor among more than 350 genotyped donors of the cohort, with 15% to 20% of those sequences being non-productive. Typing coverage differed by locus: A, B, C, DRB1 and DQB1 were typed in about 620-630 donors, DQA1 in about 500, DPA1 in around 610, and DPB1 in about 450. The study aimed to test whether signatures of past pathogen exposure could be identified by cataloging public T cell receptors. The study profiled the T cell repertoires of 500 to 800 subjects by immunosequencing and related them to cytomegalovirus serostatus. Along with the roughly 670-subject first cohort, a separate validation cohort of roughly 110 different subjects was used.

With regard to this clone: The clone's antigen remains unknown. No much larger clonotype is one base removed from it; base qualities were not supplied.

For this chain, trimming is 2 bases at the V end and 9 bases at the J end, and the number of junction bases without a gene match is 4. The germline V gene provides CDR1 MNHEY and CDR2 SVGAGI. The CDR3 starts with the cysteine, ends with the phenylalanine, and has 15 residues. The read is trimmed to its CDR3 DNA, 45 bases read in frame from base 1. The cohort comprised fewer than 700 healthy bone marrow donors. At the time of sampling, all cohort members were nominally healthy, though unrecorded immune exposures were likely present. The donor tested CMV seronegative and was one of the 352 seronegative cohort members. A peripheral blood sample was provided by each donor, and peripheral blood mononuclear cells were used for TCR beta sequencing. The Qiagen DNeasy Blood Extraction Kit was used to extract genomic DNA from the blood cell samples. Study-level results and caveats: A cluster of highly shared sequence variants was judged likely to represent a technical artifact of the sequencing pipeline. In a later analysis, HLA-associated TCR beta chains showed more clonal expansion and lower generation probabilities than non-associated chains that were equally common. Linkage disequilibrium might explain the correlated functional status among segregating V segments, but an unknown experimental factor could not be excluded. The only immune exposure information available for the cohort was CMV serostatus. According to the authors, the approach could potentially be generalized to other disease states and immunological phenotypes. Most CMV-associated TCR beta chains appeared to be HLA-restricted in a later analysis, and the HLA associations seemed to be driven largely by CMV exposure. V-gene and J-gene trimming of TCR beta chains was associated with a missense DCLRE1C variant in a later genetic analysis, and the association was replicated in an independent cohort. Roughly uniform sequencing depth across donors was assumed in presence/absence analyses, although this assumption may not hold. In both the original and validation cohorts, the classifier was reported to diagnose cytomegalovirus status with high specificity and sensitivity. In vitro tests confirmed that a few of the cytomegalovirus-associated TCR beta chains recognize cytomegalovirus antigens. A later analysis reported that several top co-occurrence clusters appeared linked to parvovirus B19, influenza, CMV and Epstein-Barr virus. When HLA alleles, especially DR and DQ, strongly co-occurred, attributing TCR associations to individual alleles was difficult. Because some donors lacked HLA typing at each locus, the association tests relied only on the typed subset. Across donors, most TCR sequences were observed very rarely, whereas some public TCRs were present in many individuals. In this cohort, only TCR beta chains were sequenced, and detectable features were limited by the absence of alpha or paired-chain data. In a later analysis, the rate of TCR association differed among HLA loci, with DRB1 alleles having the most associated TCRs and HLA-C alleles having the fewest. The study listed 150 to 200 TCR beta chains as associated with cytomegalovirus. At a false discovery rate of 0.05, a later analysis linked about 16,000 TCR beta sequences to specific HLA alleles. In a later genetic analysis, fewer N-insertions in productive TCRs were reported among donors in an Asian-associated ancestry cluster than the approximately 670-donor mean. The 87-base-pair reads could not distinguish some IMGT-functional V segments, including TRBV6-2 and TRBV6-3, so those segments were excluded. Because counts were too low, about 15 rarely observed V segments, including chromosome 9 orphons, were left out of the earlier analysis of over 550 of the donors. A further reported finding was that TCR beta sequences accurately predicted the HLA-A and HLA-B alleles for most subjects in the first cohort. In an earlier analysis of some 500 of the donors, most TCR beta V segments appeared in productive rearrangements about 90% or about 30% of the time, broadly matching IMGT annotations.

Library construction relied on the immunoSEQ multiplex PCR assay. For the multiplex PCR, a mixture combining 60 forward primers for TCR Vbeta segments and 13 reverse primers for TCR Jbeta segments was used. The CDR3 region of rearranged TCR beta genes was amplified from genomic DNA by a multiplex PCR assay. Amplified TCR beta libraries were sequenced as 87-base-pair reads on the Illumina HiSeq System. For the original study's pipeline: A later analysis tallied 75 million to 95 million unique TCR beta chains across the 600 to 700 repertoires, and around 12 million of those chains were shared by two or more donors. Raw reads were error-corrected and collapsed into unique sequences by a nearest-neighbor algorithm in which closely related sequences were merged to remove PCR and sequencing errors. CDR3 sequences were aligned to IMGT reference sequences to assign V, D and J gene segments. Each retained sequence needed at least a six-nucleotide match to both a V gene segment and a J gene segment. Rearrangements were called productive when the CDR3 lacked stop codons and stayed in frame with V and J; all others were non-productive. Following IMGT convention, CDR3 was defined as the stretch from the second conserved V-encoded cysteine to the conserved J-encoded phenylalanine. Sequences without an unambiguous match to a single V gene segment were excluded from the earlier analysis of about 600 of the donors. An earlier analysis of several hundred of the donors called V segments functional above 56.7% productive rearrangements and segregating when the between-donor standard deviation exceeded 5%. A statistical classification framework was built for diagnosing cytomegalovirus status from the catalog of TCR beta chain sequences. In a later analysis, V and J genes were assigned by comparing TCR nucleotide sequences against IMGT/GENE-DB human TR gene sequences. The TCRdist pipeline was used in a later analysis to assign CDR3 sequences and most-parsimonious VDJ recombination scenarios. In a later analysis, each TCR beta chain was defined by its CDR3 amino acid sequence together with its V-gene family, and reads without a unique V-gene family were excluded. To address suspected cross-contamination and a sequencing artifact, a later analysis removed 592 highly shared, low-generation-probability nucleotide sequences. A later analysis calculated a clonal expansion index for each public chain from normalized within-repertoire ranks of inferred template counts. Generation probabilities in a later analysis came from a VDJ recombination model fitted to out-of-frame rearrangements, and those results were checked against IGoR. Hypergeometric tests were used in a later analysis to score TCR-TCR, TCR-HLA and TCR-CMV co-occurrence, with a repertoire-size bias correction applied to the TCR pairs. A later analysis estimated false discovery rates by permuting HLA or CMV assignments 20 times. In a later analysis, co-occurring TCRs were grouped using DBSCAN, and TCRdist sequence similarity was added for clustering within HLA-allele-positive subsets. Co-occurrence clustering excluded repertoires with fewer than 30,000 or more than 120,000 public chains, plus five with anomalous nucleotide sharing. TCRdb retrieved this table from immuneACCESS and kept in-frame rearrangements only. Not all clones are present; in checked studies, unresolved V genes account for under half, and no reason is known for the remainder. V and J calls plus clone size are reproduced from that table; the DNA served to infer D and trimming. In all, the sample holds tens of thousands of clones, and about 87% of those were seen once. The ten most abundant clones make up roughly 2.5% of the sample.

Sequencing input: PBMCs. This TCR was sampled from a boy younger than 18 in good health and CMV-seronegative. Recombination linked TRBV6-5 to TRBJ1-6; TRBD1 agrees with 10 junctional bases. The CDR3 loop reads CASSYRDRGRSPLHF. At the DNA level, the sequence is TGTGCCAGCAGTTACCGAGACAGGGGGCGTTCACCCCTCCACTTT.